This TCR beta chain was captured by sequencing in a study of blood T cell repertoires in COVID-19. Repertoires were generated with immunoSEQ multiplex PCR, while TCRdb's copy carries only in-frame clones and drops some. The data hold 350,000 to 400,000 clones, with approximately 89% observed a single time. This CDR3 is built from 18 residues. The germline V gene has CDR1 SEHNR and CDR2 FQNEAQ (reference sequence). The V gene lost 4 bases and the J gene lost 0 bases, with 18 bases spanning the gap. In its sample, this clone was seen a few times. This chain joins TRBV7-9 and TRBJ2-2; tentative D call: TRBD2 (6 bases). This TCR derives from a woman aged 40 to 55 who had been exposed to COVID-19. Input material: PBMCs or T cells enriched from blood (not recorded which). CDR3: CASSSSANSGPNTGELFF. DNA of the CDR3: TGTGCCAGCAGCTCCTCAGCTAATAGCGGTCCGAACACCGGGGAGCTGTTTTTT.